The 29 T cell receptor beta chains below were found in one sample sequenced in a study of cytomegalovirus exposure and HLA in healthy donors. PCR amplification relied on 60 Vbeta primers (plus 13 Jbeta primers). The repertoire was sequenced with immunoSEQ multiplex PCR; TCRdb's copy has only in-frame clones and lacks some. The profile shows about 140,000 clones, 82% of them singletons. Sequenced input: PBMCs. These TCRs come from a male donor in good health and CMV-seronegative.

The V gene is TRBV14, the J gene TRBJ2-5; D may be TRBD2 (6 bases). The J call is in doubt because the DNA end fits TRBJ2-7 better. CDR3 length equals 12 residues. Germline V CDR1 and CDR2: SGHDN, FVKESK. In nucleotides, the CDR3 is TGTGCCAGCAGCCAAGAGCGGGGCGAGCAGTACTTC. As protein: CASSQERGEQYF.

The J gene is TRBJ2-3, the V gene TRBV4-3; 9 positions agree with TRBD2. Per the germline V gene, CDR1 is LGHNA and CDR2 is YSLEER. Trimming cost V 3 bases and J 4 bases; bases outside gene matches: 5. This CDR3 comprises 15 residues. CDR3 nucleotide sequence: TGCGCCAGCAGCCAGCTAGCGGGACCGGCAGATACGCAGTATTTT. It is translated as CASSQLAGPADTQYF.

The chain is built from TRBV13 and TRBJ1-1, with D hard to call. In germline, CDR1 is PRHDT, CDR2 FYEKMQ (reference sequence). V dropped 2 bases and J dropped 0 bases, with 7 bases sitting between them. The CDR3 is made up of 14 amino acids. The DNA of the CDR3 is TGTGCCAGCAGCTTACCTTACATGAACACTGAAGCTTTCTTT. It yields the protein CASSLPYMNTEAFF.

The V call is TRBV29-1, the J call TRBJ1-1; maybe TRBD1 (5 bases). Trimming shortened V by 0 bases and J by 7 bases, and 12 bases separated the two germline ends. Germline assignment: CDR1 SQVTM and CDR2 ANQGSEA. The CDR3 length is 13 residues. CDR3 in amino acids: CSVEDLVGHEAFF. The CDR3 DNA follows: TGCAGCGTTGAAGATCTGGTGGGGCATGAAGCTTTCTTT.

The chain recombines TRBV25-1 with TRBJ2-3; 7 bases fit TRBD1. CDR1 is MGHDK and CDR2 is SYGVNS in the germline V gene. This CDR3 contains 17 residues. J was trimmed by 0 bases and V by 1 base; bases with no gene match: 7. CDR3 sequence reads: CASSELTRTGSTDTQYF. The CDR3 nucleotides are TGTGCCAGCAGTGAATTAACTCGGACAGGTAGCACAGATACGCAGTATTTT.

This chain joins TRBV29-1 and TRBJ2-3, with a tentative D call TRBD1 (5 bases). The ends were cut back, 1 base at V and 1 base at J, with 12 bases in the middle. Germline CDR1 reads SQVTM; CDR2 reads ANQGSEA. The CDR3 runs to 15 residues. The CDR3 here is CSVEVQGDRTDTQYF. The DNA of the CDR3 is TGCAGCGTTGAAGTCCAGGGTGACCGCACAGATACGCAGTATTTT.

This clone was observed once. The chain combines TRBV5-4 with TRBJ2-1, with 9 bases matching TRBD2. V gave up 3 bases and J gave up 9 bases; unmatched junction bases: 10. The CDR3 is 15 amino acids. Germline V lookup: CDR1 SGHNT, CDR2 YYREEE (reference sequence). The CDR3 reads CASSSVREGGVEQFF. The DNA for the CDR3 is TGTGCCAGCAGCTCCGTGCGGGAGGGCGGGGTTGAGCAGTTCTTC.

This chain joins TRBV28 and TRBJ2-7; perhaps TRBD2 as D (5 bases). Germline V gives CDR1 MDHEN, CDR2 SYDVKM. CDR3 length equals 14 residues. V lost 5 bases and J lost 0, with 11 bases in between. This CDR3 is CASSPYGVSYEQYF. As DNA, the CDR3 is TGTGCCAGCAGTCCGTACGGGGTCTCCTACGAGCAGTACTTC.

The rearrangement joins TRBV5-4 to TRBJ1-6; TRBD1 matches at 11 bases. Trimming took 2 bases from V and 6 from J; bases not matched to a gene: 4. This CDR3 spans 16 amino acids. CDR1 SGHNT and CDR2 YYREEE come from the germline V gene (reference sequence). CDR3 DNA: TGTGCCAGCAGCTTTCGCGGACAGGGGGCTAATTCACCCCTCCACTTT. It yields the protein CASSFRGQGANSPLHF.

The chain recombines TRBV9 with TRBJ2-7; unclear D gene. This CDR3 spans 13 amino acids. The V end lost 0 bases, the J end lost 6 bases, and 10 bases lay between the germline ends. CDR1 SGDLS and CDR2 YYNGEE come from the germline V gene. CDR3 amino acids: CASSVGLQAEQYF. The CDR3 coding sequence is TGTGCCAGCAGCGTAGGCCTCCAGGCCGAGCAGTACTTC.

This chain links TRBV7-2 with TRBJ2-2, with D possibly matching TRBD2 (5 bases). Trimming left V 6 bases short and J 6 bases short, with 20 bases between. Looked up from germline, CDR1 is SGHTA and CDR2 is FQGNSA. The CDR3 is 16 amino acids. In nucleotides, the CDR3 is TGTGCCAGCAGTCCCCGTCGGCTAGCTTACGCCGGGGAGCTGTTTTTT. Protein: CASSPRRLAYAGELFF.

The chain is built from TRBV15 and TRBJ2-2; possible D gene TRBD2, 6 bases. V was clipped by 1 base and J by 7 bases, with 10 bases between them. The CDR3 runs 14 residues. CDR1 LNHNV and CDR2 YYDKDF come from the germline V gene (reference sequence). CDR3 nucleotides: TGTGCCACCAGCAGAGCCCTAGCGAACGGGGAGCTGTTTTTT. Protein: CATSRALANGELFF.

This chain uses TRBV6-5 with TRBJ2-7, with TRBD2 as a possible D gene (5 bases). V was trimmed by 8 bases and J by 7 bases, leaving 21 bases between them. This CDR3 spans 14 amino acids. Germline V gives CDR1 MNHEY, CDR2 SVGAGI. This chain's CDR3 is CASSRELVGGEQYF. Here the CDR3 DNA reads TGTGCCAGCTCTAGGGAACTAGTCGGTGGGGAGCAGTACTTC.

The rearrangement joins TRBV18 to TRBJ2-2, with 8 bases identical to TRBD2. Germline lookup yields CDR1 KGHSH and CDR2 LQKENI. CDR3 length: 15 residues. V trimming: 7 bases; J trimming: 4 bases; junction bases outside the gene matches: 8. The CDR3 reads CASWGQRELTGELFF. The DNA for the CDR3 is TGTGCCAGCTGGGGTCAGCGGGAGCTCACCGGGGAGCTGTTTTTT.

The chain combines TRBV7-8 with TRBJ2-7, with D possibly matching TRBD2 (5 bases). The V and J ends lost 5 bases and 4 bases respectively, with 15 bases between them. Germline V gene lookup returns CDR1 SGHVS and CDR2 FQNEAQ. The CDR3 runs 14 residues. CDR3 nucleotide sequence: TGTGCCAGCAGCCTAGGTAACGGGAAATACGAGCAGTACTTC. Amino acid sequence: CASSLGNGKYEQYF.

This clone was detected only once. The rearrangement links TRBV7-2 to TRBJ2-5; 8 bases agree with TRBD2. Germline assignment: CDR1 SGHTA and CDR2 FQGNSA. The V segment lost 2 bases and the J segment 1 base; nucleotides outside the gene matches: 12. CDR3 length: 18 residues. CDR3 bases: TGTGCCAGCAGCTTAAGGGGCGGCCGGACTAGCACCCAAGAGACCCAGTACTTC. This encodes CASSLRGGRTSTQETQYF.

The chain uses TRBV4-3 and TRBJ2-3, with D possibly TRBD2 on 6 matching bases. The CDR3 extends over 17 amino acids. Trimming stripped 1 base from V and 1 base from J, with 15 bases between. Germline CDR1 reads LGHNA; CDR2 reads YSLEER. The CDR3 reads CASSQVPSWEGTDTQYF. The DNA of the CDR3 is TGCGCCAGCAGCCAAGTTCCCTCGTGGGAGGGCACAGATACGCAGTATTTT.

The chain links TRBV7-6 to TRBJ1-1, with 12 bases lining up with TRBD1. V was pared by 4 bases and J by 5 bases, with 2 bases of the junction left unmatched. The CDR3 consists of 14 residues. CDR1 is SGHVS and CDR2 is FNYEAQ in the germline V gene. The DNA for the CDR3 is TGTGCCAGCAGCTGGGGACAGGGGGCAACTGAAGCTTTCTTT. Protein: CASSWGQGATEAFF.

This clone appeared once. The chain couples TRBV4-1 to TRBJ2-3; TRBD2 matches at 9 bases. This CDR3 is 18 amino acids long. From germline, CDR1 is MGHRA and CDR2 YSYEKL. Germline trimming cut 3 bases from V and 3 bases from J; bases unmatched to any gene: 13. This chain's CDR3 is CASSQILEGLAGTDTQYF. The CDR3 DNA is TGCGCCAGCAGCCAGATCCTGGAGGGACTAGCCGGAACAGATACGCAGTATTTT.

This chain links TRBV11-2 with TRBJ2-7; TRBD1 matches at 7 bases. The V gene end was trimmed by 3 bases and the J gene end by 5 bases; junction bases not matched to a gene: 4. Per germline, CDR1 SGHAT and CDR2 FQNNGV. The CDR3 runs to 13 residues. This CDR3 is CASSFRQGNEQYF. DNA of the CDR3: TGTGCCAGCAGCTTCCGACAGGGCAACGAGCAGTACTTC.

CDR3 bases: TGTGCCAGTAGACAGAGGAACACTGAAGCTTTCTTT. It specifies CASRQRNTEAFF. The chain couples TRBV19 to TRBJ1-1; D is ambiguous. V lost 6 bases to trimming and J lost 1 base, with 6 bases between them. This CDR3 has 12 amino acids. The germline gives CDR1 LNHDA, CDR2 SQIVND (reference sequence).

The CDR3 nucleotides read TGCGCCAGCAGGGGGACAGGGAGCAATGAGCAGTTCTTC. Its protein is CASRGTGSNEQFF. The genes are TRBV10-1 and TRBJ2-1, with 9 bases that match TRBD1. CDR3 size: 13 residues. Germline CDR1 and CDR2: WNHNN and SYGVQD (reference sequence). V was pared by 6 bases and J by 6 bases, with 3 bases of the junction left unmatched.

This chain joins TRBV4-3 and TRBJ2-1, with D unresolved. Germline V gene lookup returns CDR1 LGHNA and CDR2 YSLEER. Trimming left V 0 bases short and J 0 bases short, with 9 bases between. The CDR3 has 16 amino acids. Here the CDR3 reads CASSQDEESSYNEQFF. As DNA, the CDR3 is TGCGCCAGCAGCCAAGATGAAGAGAGCTCCTACAATGAGCAGTTCTTC.

The chain is built from TRBV6-6 and TRBJ2-5; TRBD2 is a possible D gene (5 bases). Trimming took off 3 bases at V and 2 bases at J, with 16 bases between the two ends. This CDR3 spans 16 amino acids. From germline, CDR1 is MNHNY and CDR2 SVGAGI (reference sequence). Here the CDR3 reads CASSYGGQYLQETQYF. CDR3 bases: TGTGCCAGCAGTTATGGAGGCCAATACTTACAAGAGACCCAGTACTTC.

The rearrangement joins TRBV12-5 to TRBJ1-5, with 7 bases lining up with TRBD1. Losses at the gene ends were 3 bases for V and 6 bases for J; bases not matched to a gene: 2. Germline V lookup: CDR1 LGHNT, CDR2 FRNRAP. This CDR3 has 13 residues. DNA for the CDR3: TGTGCTAGTGGTTTCCGGACAGGTCAGCCCCAGCATTTT. Its translation is CASGFRTGQPQHF.

This clone was recorded a few times. This chain joins TRBV6-5 and TRBJ1-2; no clear D. Germline loops: CDR1 MNHEY, CDR2 SVGAGI. The CDR3 has 13 amino acids. V was shortened by 7 bases and J by 6 bases, with 15 bases between the two germline ends. The CDR3 region has the DNA TGTGCCAGCACTCTCGGGTCGATCGATGGCTACACCTTC. Translation: CASTLGSIDGYTF.

This clone is a singleton in its sample. The V and J genes are TRBV7-9 and TRBJ1-1; TRBD1 might be the D (5 bases). The length of the CDR3 is 17 residues. Germline-derived CDR1 and CDR2 are SEHNR and FQNEAQ (reference sequence). Trimming shortened V by 0 bases and J by 1 base, and 15 bases separated the two germline ends. The CDR3 DNA sequence: TGTGCCAGCAGCTTAGCGCTAGGGATTGACAGGAACACTGAAGCTTTCTTT. Translating it yields CASSLALGIDRNTEAFF. Filled out from reference TRBV7-9 and TRBJ1-1, the complete variable domain reads DTGVSQNPRHKITKRGQNVTFRCDPISEHNRLYWYRQTLGQGPEFLTYFQNEAQLEKSRLLSDRFSAERPKGSFSTLEIQRTEQGDSAMYLCASSLALGIDRNTEAFFGQGTRLTVV.

The chain carries TRBV29-1 and TRBJ1-3; tentative D call: TRBD1 (6 bases). V was cut by 4 bases and J by 4 bases, with 8 bases left in between. The CDR3 has 12 residues. Germline V lookup: CDR1 SQVTM, CDR2 ANQGSEA. The DNA of the CDR3 is TGCAGCGTTGGACAGGAGGGAAACACCATATATTTT. This codes for CSVGQEGNTIYF.

This clone was counted between two and nine times. The CDR3 here is CANTKDTPNTEAFF. In DNA form, the CDR3 reads TGCGCCAACACAAAAGACACGCCGAACACTGAAGCTTTCTTT. The chain links TRBV5-1 to TRBJ1-1; D gene unclear. V lost 9 bases and J lost 1, with 16 bases in between. Germline lookup yields CDR1 SGHRS and CDR2 YFSETQ. This CDR3 spans 14 amino acids.